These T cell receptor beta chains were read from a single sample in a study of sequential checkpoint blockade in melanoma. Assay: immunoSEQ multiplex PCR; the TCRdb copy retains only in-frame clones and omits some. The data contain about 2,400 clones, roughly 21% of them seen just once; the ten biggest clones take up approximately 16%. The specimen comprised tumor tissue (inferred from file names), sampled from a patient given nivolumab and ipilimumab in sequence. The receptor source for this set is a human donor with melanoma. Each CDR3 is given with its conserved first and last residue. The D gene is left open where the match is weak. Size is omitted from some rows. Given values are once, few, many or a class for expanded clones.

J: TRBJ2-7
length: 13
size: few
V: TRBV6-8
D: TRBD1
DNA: TGTGCCAGCACCGGGACAGCTACCTACGAGCAGTACTTC
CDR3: CASTGTATYEQYF

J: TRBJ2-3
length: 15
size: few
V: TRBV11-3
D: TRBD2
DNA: TGTGCCAGCAGCCATAGCGGGGGGGCCACAGATACGCAGTATTTT
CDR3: CASSHSGGATDTQYF

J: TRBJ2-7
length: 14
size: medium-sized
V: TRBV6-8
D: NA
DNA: TGTGCCAGCTGCTTCCGTGGTGAGTCCTACGAGCAGTACTTC
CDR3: CASCFRGESYEQYF

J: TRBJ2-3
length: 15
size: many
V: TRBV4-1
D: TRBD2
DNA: TGCGCCAGCAGACGAGGGACTAGCGGCACAGATACGCAGTATTTT
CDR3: CASRRGTSGTDTQYF

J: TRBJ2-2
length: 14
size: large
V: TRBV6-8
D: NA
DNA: TGTGCCAGCAGATGGGGTATAGACACCGGGGAGCTGTTTTTT
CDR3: CASRWGIDTGELFF

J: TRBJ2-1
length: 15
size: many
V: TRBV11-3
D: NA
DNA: TGTGCCAGCAGCCGGACGGCTAGCTCCTACAATGAGCAGTTCTTC
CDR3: CASSRTASSYNEQFF

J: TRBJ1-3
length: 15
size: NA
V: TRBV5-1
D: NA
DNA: TGCGCCAGCAGCTTGTTGTCGGACCCTGGAAACACCATATATTTT
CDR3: CASSLLSDPGNTIYF

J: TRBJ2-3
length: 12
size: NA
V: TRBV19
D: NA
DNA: TGTGCCAGTAGTAGGGGCACAGATACGCAGTATTTT
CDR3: CASSRGTDTQYF

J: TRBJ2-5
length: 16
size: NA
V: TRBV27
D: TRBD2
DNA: TGTGCCAGCCCCGCCATACTAGCGGGGGATAGGAAGACCCAGTACTTC
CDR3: CASPAILAGDRKTQYF

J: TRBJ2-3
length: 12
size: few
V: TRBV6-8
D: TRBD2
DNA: TGTGCCAGCAGCGGGGGGGCAGATACGCAGTATTTT
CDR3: CASSGGADTQYF

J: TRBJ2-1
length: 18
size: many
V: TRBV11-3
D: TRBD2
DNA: TGTGCCAGCAGCCCTGGGACTAGCGGGAGATTGGTCTACAATGAGCAGTTCTTC
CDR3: CASSPGTSGRLVYNEQFF

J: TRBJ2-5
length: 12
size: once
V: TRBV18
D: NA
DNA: TGTGCCAGCTCACCAGGACAAGAGACCCAGTACTTC
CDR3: CASSPGQETQYF

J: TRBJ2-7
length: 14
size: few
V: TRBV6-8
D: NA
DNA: TGTGCCAGCAGTCCTACGGGACGGCTGGGCGAGCAGTACTTC
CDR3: CASSPTGRLGEQYF

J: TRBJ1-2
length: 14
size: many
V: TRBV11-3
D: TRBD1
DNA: TGTGCCAGCAGCGCAGGGGGTCTCGTCTATGGCTACACCTTC
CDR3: CASSAGGLVYGYTF

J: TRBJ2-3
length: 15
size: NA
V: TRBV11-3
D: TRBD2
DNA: TGTGCCAGCAGCCTCCGGGACTACAGCACAGATACGCAGTATTTT
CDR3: CASSLRDYSTDTQYF

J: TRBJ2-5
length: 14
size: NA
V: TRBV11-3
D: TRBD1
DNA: TGTGCCAGCAGCCCCCGCACAGGGGTAGAGACCCAGTACTTC
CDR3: CASSPRTGVETQYF

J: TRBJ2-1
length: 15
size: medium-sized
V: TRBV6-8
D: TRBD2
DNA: TGTGCCAGCAGCGAGGAACTAGCGGGATACAATGAGCAGTTCTTC
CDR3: CASSEELAGYNEQFF

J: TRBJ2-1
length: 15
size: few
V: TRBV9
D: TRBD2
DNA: TGTGCCAGCAGCCCGGGGACTAGTCCCAACAATGAGCAGTTCTTC
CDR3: CASSPGTSPNNEQFF

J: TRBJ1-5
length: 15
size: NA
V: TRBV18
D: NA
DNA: TGTGCCAGCTCACCCCAGGGTGTGAGCGATCAGCCCCAGCATTTT
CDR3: CASSPQGVSDQPQHF

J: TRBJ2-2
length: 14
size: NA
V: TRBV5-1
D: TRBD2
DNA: TGCGCCACCCGGACTAGCGGGAGTTACGGGGAGCTGTTTTTT
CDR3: CATRTSGSYGELFF

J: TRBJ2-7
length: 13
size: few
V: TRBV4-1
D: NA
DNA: TGCGCCAGCAGCCAAGACAGCTCCTACGAGCAGTACTTC
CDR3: CASSQDSSYEQYF

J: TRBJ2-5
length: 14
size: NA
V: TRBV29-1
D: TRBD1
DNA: TGCAGCGTTGTAGGGACAGGGGCATGGGAGACCCAGTACTTC
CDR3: CSVVGTGAWETQYF

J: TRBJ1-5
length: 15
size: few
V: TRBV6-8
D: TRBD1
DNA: TGTGCCAGCAGTCAAGCGGGACAGAGCAATCAGCCCCAGCATTTT
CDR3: CASSQAGQSNQPQHF

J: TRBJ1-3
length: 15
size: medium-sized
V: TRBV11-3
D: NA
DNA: TGTGCCAGCAGCCCGACAGGCTCCTCTGGAAACACCATATATTTT
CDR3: CASSPTGSSGNTIYF

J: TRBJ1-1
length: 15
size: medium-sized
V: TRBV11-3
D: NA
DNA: TGTGCCAGCAGCTTCGGGGATAGGCCCAACACTGAAGCTTTCTTT
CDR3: CASSFGDRPNTEAFF

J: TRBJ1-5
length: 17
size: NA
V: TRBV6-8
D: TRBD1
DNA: TGTGCCAGCAGGCCCCAGGGGGCGACCCGACGCAATCAGCCCCAGCATTTT
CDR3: CASRPQGATRRNQPQHF

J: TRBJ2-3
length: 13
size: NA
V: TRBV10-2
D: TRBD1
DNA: TGCGCCAGGACGGACAGGGGTGCAGATACGCAGTATTTT
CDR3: CARTDRGADTQYF

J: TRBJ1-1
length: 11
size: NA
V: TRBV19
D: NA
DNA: TGTGCCAGTAGTACAGGGAGCGAAGCTTTCTTT
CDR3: CASSTGSEAFF

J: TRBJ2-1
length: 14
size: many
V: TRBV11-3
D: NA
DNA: TGTGCCAGCAGCTTAGTGGGACGATACAATGAGCAGTTCTTC
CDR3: CASSLVGRYNEQFF

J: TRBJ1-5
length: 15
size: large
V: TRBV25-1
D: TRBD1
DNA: TGTGCCAGCAGCCAGGGACAGGCTAGCAATCAGCCCCAGCATTTT
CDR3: CASSQGQASNQPQHF

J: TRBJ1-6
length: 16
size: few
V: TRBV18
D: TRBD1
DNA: TGTGCCAGCTCACAATTTCGGGACAGGGATACTTCACCCCTCCACTTT
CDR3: CASSQFRDRDTSPLHF

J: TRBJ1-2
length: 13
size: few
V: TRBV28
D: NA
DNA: TGTGCCAGCAGTCCCTCGACGGCGAGCGGCTACACCTTC
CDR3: CASSPSTASGYTF

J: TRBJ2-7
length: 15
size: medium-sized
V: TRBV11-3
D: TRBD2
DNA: TGTGCCAGCAGCTTGTTTGCGGGGGGCCCCTACGAGCAGTACTTC
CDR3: CASSLFAGGPYEQYF

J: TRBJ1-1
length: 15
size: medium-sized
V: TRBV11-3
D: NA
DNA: TGTGCCAGCAGCTTAGGAGGGCTTGTGAACACTGAAGCTTTCTTT
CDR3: CASSLGGLVNTEAFF

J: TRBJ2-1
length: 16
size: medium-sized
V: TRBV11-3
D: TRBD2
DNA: TGTGCCAGCAGCCCGGGGACTAGCGGACTTAACAATGAGCAGTTCTTC
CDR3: CASSPGTSGLNNEQFF

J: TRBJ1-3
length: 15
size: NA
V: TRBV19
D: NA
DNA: TGTGCCAGTAGTATGCTACGGGAATCTGGAAACACCATATATTTT
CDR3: CASSMLRESGNTIYF

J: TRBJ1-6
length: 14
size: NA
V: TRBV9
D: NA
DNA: TGTGCCAGCAGCGTGGCAGGGGCGAGTTCACCCCTCCACTTT
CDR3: CASSVAGASSPLHF

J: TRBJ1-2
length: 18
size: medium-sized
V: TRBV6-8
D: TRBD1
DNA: TGTGCCAGCAGTTACCGGGTCGCACAGGGGGTCGGGCGGTATGGCTACACCTTC
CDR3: CASSYRVAQGVGRYGYTF

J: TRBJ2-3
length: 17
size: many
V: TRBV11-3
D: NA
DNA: TGTGCCAGCAGCTTAGGTGGACGGGGACCAAGCACAGATACGCAGTATTTT
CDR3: CASSLGGRGPSTDTQYF

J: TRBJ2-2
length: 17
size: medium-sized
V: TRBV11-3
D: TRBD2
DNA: TGTGCCAGCAGCACTGGCAGCGGGGGCGGGAACACCGGGGAGCTGTTTTTT
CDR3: CASSTGSGGGNTGELFF

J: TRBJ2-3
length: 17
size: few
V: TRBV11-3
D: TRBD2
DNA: TGTGCCAGCAGCTTAGAAGGGACTAGCGGGAGCACAGATACGCAGTATTTT
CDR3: CASSLEGTSGSTDTQYF